The 23 T cell receptor beta chains below were found in one sample sequenced in a study of shared clonotypes between healthy human individuals (dated by TCRdb to about 2020). The library was produced with the immunoSEQ multiplex PCR assay. TCRdb took this table from immuneACCESS and kept in-frame rearrangements with V and J called. Such tables lack part of the clones; where checked against another copy, unresolved V genes explain under half of the gap, and the rest is unexplained. The sample includes about a million clones, with roughly 80% observed a single time. 0.89% of the sample comes from the top ten. The source material was memory CD4+ T cells from PBMCs. The sample's cell subset or site label, in plain terms: CD45RA-negative fraction. The origin of the receptors is a man in his late teens or twenties in good health. Some clones in this sample may be carry-over from other donors' samples.

On this clone itself: Within the sample, other DNA sequences also encode this same CDR3. The rearrangement joins TRBV5-4 to TRBJ2-1, with unresolved D. The CDR3 covers 12 residues. Trimming stripped 0 bases from V and 7 bases from J, with 5 bases between. CDR1 is SGHNT and CDR2 is YYREEE in the germline V gene (reference sequence). CDR3 amino acids: CASSLDSNEQFF. The CDR3 region has the DNA TGTGCCAGCAGCTTGGATAGTAATGAGCAGTTCTTC.

The chain joins TRBV7-9 to TRBJ1-2; TRBD1 agrees at 9 bases. Germline V lookup: CDR1 SEHNR, CDR2 FQNEAQ (reference sequence). V was pared by 2 bases and J by 0 bases, with 7 bases of the junction left unmatched. The CDR3 totals 17 residues. The CDR3 DNA is TGTGCCAGCAGCTTAACCGGGACAGGGAGTTCTAACTATGGCTACACCTTC. Translating it yields CASSLTGTGSSNYGYTF.

As concerns this clone: Other DNA sequences of this sample code for an identical CDR3. The chain uses TRBV19 and TRBJ1-2, with D uncertain. CDR1 is LNHDA, CDR2 SQIVND, per germline (reference sequence). V lost 3 bases and J lost 0, with 5 bases in between. CDR3 length: 13 residues. This CDR3 is CASSIGTNYGYTF. CDR3 nucleotide sequence: TGTGCCAGTAGTATTGGGACTAACTATGGCTACACCTTC.

The rearrangement links TRBV7-2 to TRBJ2-2; the D gene is possibly TRBD2 (5 bases). Germline V lookup: CDR1 SGHTA, CDR2 FQGNSA. Trimming left V 5 bases short and J 6 bases short, with 13 bases between. This CDR3 is built from 14 residues. The CDR3 reads CASSPSLASGELFF. The CDR3, as DNA: TGTGCCAGCAGCCCGAGCCTAGCCTCCGGGGAGCTGTTTTTT.

This clone was found once. This chain uses TRBV27 with TRBJ1-2; D gene ambiguous. V was clipped by 5 bases and J by 6 bases, with 13 bases between them. The CDR3 extends over 13 amino acids. Germline loops: CDR1 MNHEY, CDR2 SMNVEV (reference sequence). The CDR3 region is CASSRGTNDGYTF. In DNA form, the CDR3 reads TGTGCCAGCAGTCGAGGTACGAACGATGGCTACACCTTC.

The gene calls are TRBV4-2 and TRBJ2-7, with TRBD2 identical over 11 bases. Losses at the gene ends were 0 bases for V and 4 bases for J; bases not matched to a gene: 5. Looked up from germline, CDR1 is LGHNA and CDR2 is YNFKEQ. The CDR3 has 16 amino acids. CDR3 nucleotides: TGTGCCAGCAGCCAAGACACTAGCGGGAGATGGTACGAGCAGTACTTC. Translated, it gives CASSQDTSGRWYEQYF.

In this sample, this clone turned up a few times. The same CDR3 can be traced to other DNA sequences in this sample. This chain uses TRBV9 with TRBJ2-3; unclear D gene. CDR3 length: 14 amino acids. CDR1 is SGDLS and CDR2 is YYNGEE in the germline V gene. Trimming stripped 0 bases from V and 1 base from J, with 6 bases between. The CDR3 here is CASSVEGRTDTQYF. CDR3 nucleotide sequence: TGTGCCAGCAGCGTAGAAGGTCGCACAGATACGCAGTATTTT.

J is TRBJ2-7 and V is TRBV4-2, with 7 nucleotides matching TRBD2. The J segment lost 2 bases and the V segment lost 2 bases, leaving 3 bases of the junction unmatched. The germline CDR1 and CDR2 sequences are LGHNA and YNFKEQ. The CDR3 has 14 amino acids. The CDR3 protein is CASSQNSGPYEQYF. Here the CDR3 DNA reads TGTGCCAGCAGCCAAAATAGCGGGCCCTACGAGCAGTACTTC.

The V gene is TRBV5-4, the J gene TRBJ2-5; D gene ambiguous. Germline loops: CDR1 SGHNT, CDR2 YYREEE (reference sequence). Trimming pared 0 bases from V and 4 bases from J, leaving 13 bases between. The CDR3 consists of 15 residues. The CDR3 region is CASSLAFGFGETQYF. CDR3 DNA: TGTGCCAGCAGCTTGGCTTTTGGTTTTGGAGAGACCCAGTACTTC.

V gene TRBV7-8 combines with J gene TRBJ1-2; D ambiguous. The CDR3 length is 12 residues. V was cut by 5 bases and J by 4 bases, with 8 bases left in between. CDR1 and CDR2 (germline): SGHVS, FQNEAQ. This CDR3 is CASSGLGYGYTF. The CDR3 DNA reads TGTGCCAGCAGCGGACTCGGCTATGGCTACACCTTC. The whole variable domain, remainder taken from reference TRBV7-8 and TRBJ1-2, is GAGVSQSPRYKVAKRGQDVALRCDPISGHVSLFWYQQALGQGPEFLTYFQNEAQLDKSGLPSDRFFAERPEGSVSTLKIQRTQQEDSAVYLCASSGLGYGYTFGSGTRLTVV.

V is TRBV6-1 and J is TRBJ2-7, with D perhaps TRBD1 (5 bases). V was shortened by 2 bases and J by 7 bases, with 15 bases between the two germline ends. This CDR3 comprises 14 residues. Germline V gene lookup returns CDR1 MNHNS and CDR2 SASEGT. CDR3 nucleotides: TGTGCCAGCAGTGAAAGCAGGGCCGGGTGGGAGCAGTACTTC. Protein: CASSESRAGWEQYF.

This chain connects TRBV28 to TRBJ2-7; TRBD1 agrees at 10 bases. Per germline, CDR1 MDHEN and CDR2 SYDVKM. There are 16 residues in the CDR3. Trimming took 7 bases from V and 6 from J; bases not matched to a gene: 15. CDR3 residues: CASTPSGRDRGAEQYF. The DNA for the CDR3 is TGTGCCAGCACCCCGTCCGGGCGGGACAGGGGTGCCGAGCAGTACTTC. The full variable domain, in which reference TRBV28 and TRBJ2-7 provide the parts outside the CDR3, is DVKVTQSSRYLVKRTGEKVFLECVQDMDHENMFWYRQDPGLGLRLIYFSYDVKMKEKGDIPEGYSVSREKKERFSLILESASTNQTSMYLCASTPSGRDRGAEQYFGPGTRLTVT.

This clone was detected a few times. This may stem from a read error, because a much larger clone lies one nucleotide away. The rearrangement links TRBV30 to TRBJ2-5; D remains ambiguous. CDR3 length: 14 residues. Germline V gene sequence: CDR1 GTSNPN, CDR2 SVGIG (reference sequence). The CDR3, as DNA: TGTGCCTGGAGTGTTAGAGCGCGGCGAGAGGCCCAGTACTTC. This codes for CAWSVRARREAQYF.

The V and J genes are TRBV15 and TRBJ2-7; no firm D call. CDR1 and CDR2 (germline): LNHNV, YYDKDF (reference sequence). V lost 6 bases and J lost 7, with 16 bases in between. The CDR3 totals 13 residues. The CDR3 protein is CATRILPRYEQYF. CDR3 bases: TGTGCCACCAGGATACTACCGCGTTATGAGCAGTACTTC.

The gene calls are TRBV4-1 and TRBJ2-4; 8 nucleotides match TRBD2. With V trimmed by 5 bases and J by 8 bases, 11 bases remained unmatched. The CDR3 spans 15 residues. Germline V lookup: CDR1 MGHRA, CDR2 YSYEKL. As DNA, the CDR3 is TGCGCCAGCAGCACGCGGGAGGCCGGGGGGGACATTCAGTACTTC. Its translation: CASSTREAGGDIQYF.

The chain carries TRBV28 and TRBJ1-5, with 7 positions matching TRBD1. Germline assignment: CDR1 MDHEN and CDR2 SYDVKM. This CDR3 has 15 residues. V lost 4 bases and J lost 4; bases outside the gene matches: 7. In DNA, the CDR3 is TGTGCCAGCAGTTCTAGGACAGGCTTTAATCAGCCCCAGCATTTT. This encodes CASSSRTGFNQPQHF.

Regarding this clone: This likely reflects a read error, since a far larger clone is one base away. The chain uses TRBV5-4 and TRBJ1-5; D is unclear. This CDR3 spans 19 amino acids. Looked up from germline, CDR1 is SGHNT and CDR2 is YYREEE (reference sequence). The CDR3 DNA reads TGTGCCAGCAGCTGCGGGCGGATCGGGCCCCTTTATAGCAATCAGCCCCATCATTTT. Its protein is CASSCGRIGPLYSNQPHHF.

The chain uses TRBV4-3 and TRBJ1-2; D is perhaps TRBD1 (6 bases). The CDR3 loop spans 15 amino acids. Germline CDR1 and CDR2: LGHNA and YSLEER. V was clipped by 3 bases and J by 3 bases, with 14 bases between them. CDR3 region: CASSHVPGQDYGYTF. As DNA, the CDR3 is TGCGCCAGCAGCCACGTACCGGGACAAGACTATGGCTACACCTTC.

The V and J genes are TRBV27 and TRBJ2-3, with D possibly being TRBD2 (6 bases). Germline-derived CDR1 and CDR2 are MNHEY and SMNVEV (reference sequence). V lost 4 bases and J lost 0, with 17 bases in between. This CDR3 comprises 17 residues. The CDR3 DNA is TGTGCCAGCAGTTCACCTAGAAGGAGGGGTAGCACAGATACGCAGTATTTT. Residues: CASSSPRRRGSTDTQYF.

The chain carries TRBV27 and TRBJ2-1; tentative D call: TRBD1 (5 bases). Germline V lookup: CDR1 MNHEY, CDR2 SMNVEV (reference sequence). The length of the CDR3 is 14 residues. V was clipped by 8 bases and J by 2 bases, with 13 bases between them. The CDR3 protein is CASGLTVTYNEQFF. CDR3 nucleotides: TGTGCCAGCGGCTTGACAGTCACCTACAATGAGCAGTTCTTC.

Turning to this clone: Within the sample, other DNA sequences also encode this same CDR3. The V and J genes are TRBV28 and TRBJ2-7; TRBD2 matches at 7 bases. The V and J ends lost 0 bases and 0 bases, in that order; junction bases with no gene match: 2. Germline lookup yields CDR1 MDHEN and CDR2 SYDVKM. CDR3 length equals 15 residues. The CDR3 sequence is CASSLWGGSSYEQYF. For the CDR3, the DNA is TGTGCCAGCAGTTTATGGGGCGGGAGCTCCTACGAGCAGTACTTC.

Points on this clone: At one end the junction does not follow the germline gene, possibly because of a read error. The chain combines TRBV2 with TRBJ2-7, with D tentatively TRBD1 (6 bases). The CDR3 covers 14 residues. Germline V gives CDR1 SNHLY, CDR2 FYNNEI. In DNA, the CDR3 is TGTGCCAGCAGCGGAAACAGGGAGCCTGCCTCTACGAACTTC. It codes for CASSGNREPASTNF. The full variable domain, with the rest looked up from reference TRBV2 and TRBJ2-7, is EPEVTQTPSHQVTQMGQEVILRCVPISNHLYFYWYRQILGQKVEFLVSFYNNEISEKSEIFDDQFSVERPDGSNFTLKIRSTKLEDSAMYFCASSGNREPASTNFGPGTRLTVT.

The rearrangement uses TRBV6-5 and TRBJ2-7; 7 nucleotides line up with TRBD1. CDR1 and CDR2 (germline): MNHEY, SVGAGI. This CDR3 contains 13 residues. V trimming: 6 bases; J trimming: 6 bases; junction bases outside the gene matches: 8. The CDR3 region has the DNA TGTGCCAGCAGCCCTATCCGACAGGGCGAGCAGTACTTC. Translating gives CASSPIRQGEQYF.